The rows below give T cell receptor beta chains drawn from one sample of a study of T cell changes during pregnancy in multiple sclerosis. Sequencing was performed with immunoSEQ multiplex PCR; in TCRdb, only in-frame clones are kept and a portion is missing. The sample lists approximately 48,000 clones; more than 85% were seen once. The sample was CD8+ T cells from peripheral blood mononuclear cells, taken after pregnancy. The receptor set was obtained from a female donor with multiple sclerosis, enrolled in a pregnancy study. Both conserved end residues are part of each CDR3. Each record gives: clone size, J gene, D gene, V gene, CDR3 protein, CDR3 DNA. A D gene is named only where the DNA matches it firmly. Rows give clone size only sometimes, using once, few, many, or a class for an expanded clone.

NA | TRBJ2-7 | NA | TRBV29-1 | CSYLSGSEQYF | TGCAGTTACCTTTCCGGGTCCGAGCAGTACTTC
NA | TRBJ1-4 | TRBD1 | TRBV9 | CASSERGTENEKLFF | TGTGCCAGCAGCGAAAGAGGGACAGAAAATGAAAAACTGTTTTTT
NA | TRBJ1-4 | NA | TRBV6-5 | CASSYNWGTAEKLFF | TGTGCCAGCAGTTATAATTGGGGGACTGCCGAAAAACTGTTTTTT
NA | TRBJ1-1 | NA | TRBV4-1 | CASSQDRGGTEAFF | TGCGCCAGCAGCCAAGATAGAGGTGGCACTGAAGCTTTCTTT
NA | TRBJ1-1 | NA | TRBV11-3 | CASSATGDGTEAFF | TGTGCCAGCAGCGCAACAGGAGACGGCACTGAAGCTTTCTTT
few | TRBJ2-1 | TRBD2 | TRBV4-2 | CASSQEGAGEYNEQFF | TGTGCCAGCAGCCAAGAGGGAGCGGGGGAATACAATGAGCAGTTCTTC
NA | TRBJ1-2 | TRBD1 | TRBV10-3 | CAISDRDRTYYGYTF | TGTGCCATCAGCGACAGGGACAGGACATACTATGGCTACACCTTC
NA | TRBJ1-1 | NA | TRBV21-1 | CASGTGPPPGANTEAFF | TGTGCCAGCGGGACAGGGCCGCCGCCGGGGGCCAACACTGAAGCTTTCTTT
NA | TRBJ1-6 | NA | TRBV10-3 | CAISEELGGSPLHF | TGTGCCATCAGTGAGGAACTTGGAGGTTCACCCCTCCACTTT
few | TRBJ2-3 | TRBD2 | TRBV6-1 | CASSGLAGVSTNTQYF | TGTGCCAGCAGTGGACTAGCGGGGGTATCCACGAATACGCAGTATTTT
NA | TRBJ2-5 | TRBD2 | TRBV11-3 | CASSLPPASGIQETQYF | TGTGCCAGCAGCTTACCCCCGGCTAGCGGGATCCAAGAGACCCAGTACTTC
NA | TRBJ2-2 | NA | TRBV5-1 | CASSLSEEKAGELFF | TGCGCCAGCAGCTTGTCAGAGGAAAAAGCCGGGGAGCTGTTTTTT
once | TRBJ1-5 | NA | TRBV19 | CASTNRYNQPQHF | TGTGCCAGTACTAACAGATACAATCAGCCCCAGCATTTT
NA | TRBJ1-1 | TRBD1 | TRBV10-3 | CAIRDTGDTEAFF | TGTGCCATCAGGGATACAGGGGACACTGAAGCTTTCTTT
few | TRBJ1-1 | NA | TRBV18 | CASSPSAGAFF | TGTGCCAGCTCACCTTCCGCGGGGGCTTTCTTT
once | TRBJ2-3 | TRBD1 | TRBV29-1 | CRATGASTDTQYF | TGCAGAGCTACAGGGGCTAGCACAGATACGCAGTATTTT
NA | TRBJ1-1 | TRBD1 | TRBV4-1 | CASSQLFTGGPEAFF | TGCGCCAGCAGCCAACTATTTACAGGGGGACCTGAAGCTTTCTTT
NA | TRBJ2-7 | NA | TRBV6-1 | CASSEVTYPYEQYF | TGTGCCAGCAGTGAAGTCACTTATCCCTACGAGCAGTACTTC
NA | TRBJ1-5 | NA | TRBV6-5 | CASSYTGDLNQPQHF | TGTGCCAGCAGTTACACGGGGGACTTAAATCAGCCCCAGCATTTT
once | TRBJ1-4 | NA | TRBV28 | CASSPQGGDVSEKLFF | TGTGCCAGCAGTCCCCAGGGAGGGGACGTTAGTGAAAAACTGTTTTTT
NA | TRBJ2-1 | TRBD2 | TRBV6-5 | CASSLSGSPYNEQFF | TGTGCCAGCAGTCTTAGCGGGAGCCCCTACAATGAGCAGTTCTTC
NA | TRBJ2-4 | TRBD1 | TRBV27 | CASSARQGSAKNIQYF | TGTGCCAGCAGTGCCAGACAGGGGTCGGCCAAAAACATTCAGTACTTC
NA | TRBJ1-5 | TRBD1 | TRBV10-3 | CAIGTGGGNQPQHF | TGTGCCATTGGGACAGGGGGCGGCAATCAGCCCCAGCATTTT
NA | TRBJ2-1 | NA | TRBV7-9 | CASSLATGVVYEQFF | TGTGCCAGCAGCTTAGCGACGGGAGTGGTGTATGAGCAGTTCTTC
NA | TRBJ2-7 | TRBD2 | TRBV13 | CASSSVTSGSSYEQYF | TGTGCCAGCAGCTCGGTGACTAGCGGGAGCTCCTACGAGCAGTACTTC
NA | TRBJ2-3 | TRBD1 | TRBV7-9 | CASSSGQGLTDTQYF | TGTGCCAGCAGCTCTGGACAGGGGCTTACAGATACGCAGTATTTT